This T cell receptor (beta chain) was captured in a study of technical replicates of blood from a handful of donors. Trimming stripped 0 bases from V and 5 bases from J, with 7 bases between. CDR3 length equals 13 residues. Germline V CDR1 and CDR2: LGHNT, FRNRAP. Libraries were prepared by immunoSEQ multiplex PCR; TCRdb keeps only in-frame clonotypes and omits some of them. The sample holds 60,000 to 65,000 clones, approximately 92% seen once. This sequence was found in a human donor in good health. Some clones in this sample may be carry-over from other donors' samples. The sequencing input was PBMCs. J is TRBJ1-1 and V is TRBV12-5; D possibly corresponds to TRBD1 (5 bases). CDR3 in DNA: TGTGCTAGTGGTTTGGTAAGGGGAACTGAAGCTTTCTTT. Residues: CASGLVRGTEAFF.